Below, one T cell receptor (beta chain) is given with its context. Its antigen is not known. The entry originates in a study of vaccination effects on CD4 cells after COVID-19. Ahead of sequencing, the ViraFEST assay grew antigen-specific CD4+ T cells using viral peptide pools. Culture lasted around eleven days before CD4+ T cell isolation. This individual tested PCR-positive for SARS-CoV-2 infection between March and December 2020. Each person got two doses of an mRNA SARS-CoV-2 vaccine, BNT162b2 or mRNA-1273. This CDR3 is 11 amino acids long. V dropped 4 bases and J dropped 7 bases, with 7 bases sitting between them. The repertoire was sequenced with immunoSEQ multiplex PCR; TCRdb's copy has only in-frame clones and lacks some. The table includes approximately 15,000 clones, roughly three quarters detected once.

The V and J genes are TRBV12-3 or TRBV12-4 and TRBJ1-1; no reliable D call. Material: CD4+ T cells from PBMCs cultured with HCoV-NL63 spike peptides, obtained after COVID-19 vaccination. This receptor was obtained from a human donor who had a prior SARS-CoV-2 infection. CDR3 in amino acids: CASSSGLEAFF. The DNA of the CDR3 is TGTGCCAGCAGTTCAGGACTTGAAGCTTTCTTT.